This T cell receptor beta chain was sequenced in a study of PD-L1 blockade in urothelial cancer. Study overall: Timepoints chosen for blood analysis were 3 weeks (second dose) and 6 weeks after treatment start.

From germline, CDR1 is SEHNR and CDR2 FQNEAQ (reference sequence). This CDR3 is 14 amino acids long. V was pared by 8 bases and J by 0 bases, with 12 bases between. This table comes from immunoSEQ multiplex PCR, and its TCRdb copy is limited to in-frame clones, with some not included. The sample holds just under 40,000 clones, around nine tenths seen once. The chain links TRBV7-9 to TRBJ2-3; D might be TRBD2 (5 bases). The sequence came from a man between 60 and 75 years old with urothelial cancer. Source: PBMCs, taken around atezolizumab (anti-PD-L1) treatment. The CDR3 loop is CASSHGVSTDTQYF. CDR3 DNA sequence: TGTGCCAGCTCCCACGGGGTCAGCACAGATACGCAGTATTTT.